These T cell receptor beta chains were read from a single sample in a study of metastatic and nonmetastatic thyroid tumors. TCRdb reanalyzed the PCR reads via MiXCR. Of 26,000 or so clones listed, approximately 15% were seen once; the top ten hold approximately 6.5%. Sequenced material: blood. These receptors were taken from a male donor with papillary thyroid cancer or a benign thyroid nodule (not recorded which). Some clones in this sample may be carry-over from other donors' samples. CDR3s include the opening cysteine and the closing phenylalanine or tryptophan. D genes are given only for firm matches. The size field is filled for only some rows; it gives once, few, many or a size class.

j_call d_call v_call clone_size cdr3_nt cdr3_aa
TRBJ1-1 . TRBV9 . TGTGCCAGCAGCGTACCGGACGGCATGAACACTGAAGCTTTCTTT CASSVPDGMNTEAFF
TRBJ1-1 . TRBV20-1 many TGCAGTGCTAAGGTCGGGGATTTCACTGAAGCTTTCTTT CSAKVGDFTEAFF
TRBJ2-1 . TRBV20-1 many TGCAGTGCCACCAGCCCCGCCCGCTGGGACAATGAGCAGTTCTTC CSATSPARWDNEQFF
TRBJ2-1 TRBD2 TRBV6-5 few TGTGCCAGCAGTTATTCGAGAGGCGGGAGGTACAATGAGCAGTTCTTC CASSYSRGGRYNEQFF
TRBJ2-1 . TRBV4-1 many TGCGCCAGCAGCCAAAAGGACTTAGCGGTTCTATCCTACAATGAGCAGTTCTTC CASSQKDLAVLSYNEQFF
TRBJ2-2 TRBD1 TRBV7-6 . TGTGCCAGCAGCCTAAGGGGGACAGGGGGGTCGAGCACCGGGGAGCTGTTTTTT CASSLRGTGGSSTGELFF
TRBJ2-7 . TRBV12-3/TRBV12-4 medium-sized TGTGCCAGCAGCTACAGGGAAGGTGGGCACGAGCAGTACTTC CASSYREGGHEQYF
TRBJ2-7 TRBD1 TRBV5-1 many TGCGCCAGCAGCTTGGGGCCTGGGACAGGCAAAGCCTACGAGCAGTACTTC CASSLGPGTGKAYEQYF
TRBJ2-1 TRBD1 TRBV20-1 few TGCAGTTCCATATCGGGACAGGGCGGTGAGCAGTTCTTC CSSISGQGGEQFF
TRBJ2-1 . TRBV6-2/TRBV6-3 . TGTGCCAGCAGTTACCACTCGACTCCCTACAATGAGCAGTTCTTC CASSYHSTPYNEQFF
TRBJ1-6 TRBD1 TRBV5-1 medium-sized TGCGCCAGCAGCCAGGACAGGGGTAATTCACCCCTCCACTTT CASSQDRGNSPLHF
TRBJ1-2 . TRBV9 . TGTGCCAGCAGCCCCCACCGGTACGGATGTACCTATGGCTACACCTTC CASSPHRYGCTYGYTF
TRBJ1-2 . TRBV24-1 few TGTGCCACCAGTGACCTAAAGGGACGGCAAAACTATGGCTACACCTTC CATSDLKGRQNYGYTF
TRBJ2-7 . TRBV4-2 many TGTGCCAGCAGCCAAGGGGTAGGTGATAGCGCCGAGCAGTACTTC CASSQGVGDSAEQYF
TRBJ2-1 . TRBV5-1 . TGCGCCAGCAGCAGCCGACCCTCGAGGGAAAGCTCCTACAATGAGCAGTTCTTC CASSSRPSRESSYNEQFF
TRBJ2-3 . TRBV27 many TGTGCCAGCAGGAGTTTAGACTCCTCAGATACGCAGTATTTT CASRSLDSSDTQYF
TRBJ1-1 . TRBV10-1 medium-sized TGCGCCAGCAGTGAGGGGAGCACTGAAGCTTTCTTT CASSEGSTEAFF
TRBJ1-1 . TRBV7-2 many TGTGCCAGCAGCCCCACAGGGACCCCTGAAGCTTTCTTT CASSPTGTPEAFF
TRBJ1-5 . TRBV20-1 . TGCAGTGCTAGAGTCTGGACTCAGCCCCATCATTTT CSARVWTQPHHF
TRBJ1-1 TRBD1 TRBV18 many TGTGCCAGCTCACCACAACAGGGGGGCACTGAAGCTTTCTTT CASSPQQGGTEAFF
TRBJ1-2 . TRBV5-1 many TGCGCCAGCAGCGCCAGTAACTATGGCTACACCTTC CASSASNYGYTF
TRBJ2-2 . TRBV3-1 many TGTGCCAGCAGCCGAGGGGGTTCGAGGACCGGGGAGCTGTTTTTT CASSRGGSRTGELFF